This TCR beta chain was documented in a study of type 1 regulatory T cells. As for the study in general: T-allo10 is an in vitro-generated, Tr1-enriched CD4 T cell product specific for alloantigen.

This clonotype was observed at least ten times. TCRdb processed the reads anew with MiXCR; each CDR3 protein has one entry. The sample includes about 19,000 distinct CDR3 sequences, around 9.6% of them seen just once. From germline, CDR1 is GTSNPN and CDR2 SVGIG (reference sequence). There are 15 residues in the CDR3. The ends were cut back, 0 bases at V and 0 bases at J, with 9 bases in the middle. The sample taken for sequencing was CD4+ T cells, either the whole sample or a sorted fraction (not recorded which). The gene calls are TRBV30 and TRBJ2-1; a weak D match, TRBD2 (6 bases). This receptor was taken from a human donor in good health. The CDR3 region is CAWSVGTPSYNEQFF. The CDR3 bases are TGTGCCTGGAGTGTAGGGACTCCCTCCTACAATGAGCAGTTCTTC.